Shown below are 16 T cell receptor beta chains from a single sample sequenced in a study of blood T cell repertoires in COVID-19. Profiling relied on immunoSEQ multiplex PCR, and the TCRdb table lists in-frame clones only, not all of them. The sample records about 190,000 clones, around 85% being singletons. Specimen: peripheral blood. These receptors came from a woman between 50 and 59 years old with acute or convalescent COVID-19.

The CDR3: CAIPPVASGIPTDTQYF. CDR3 DNA sequence: TGCGCCATTCCCCCTGTGGCTAGCGGGATACCCACAGATACGCAGTATTTT. The chain recombines TRBV5-1 with TRBJ2-3, with 9 bases matching TRBD2. The CDR3 spans 17 residues. The junction had 16 bases not matched to a gene; V was cut back by 9 bases and J by 2 bases. CDR1 and CDR2 from the germline V gene are SGHRS and YFSETQ.

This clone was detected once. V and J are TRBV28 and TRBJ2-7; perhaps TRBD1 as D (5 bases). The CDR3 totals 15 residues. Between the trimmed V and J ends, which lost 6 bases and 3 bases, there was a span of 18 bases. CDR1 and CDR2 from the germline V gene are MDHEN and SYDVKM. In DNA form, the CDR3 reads TGTGCCAGCAGGCCCAGGGTCACCCCCAACTACGAGCAGTACTTC. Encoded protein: CASRPRVTPNYEQYF.

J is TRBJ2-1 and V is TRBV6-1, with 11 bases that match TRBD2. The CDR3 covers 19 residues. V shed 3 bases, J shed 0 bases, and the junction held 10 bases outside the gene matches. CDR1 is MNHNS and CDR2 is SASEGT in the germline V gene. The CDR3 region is CASSDSGLAAYSSYNEQFF. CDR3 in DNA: TGTGCCAGCAGTGATTCGGGACTAGCGGCTTACAGCTCCTACAATGAGCAGTTCTTC.

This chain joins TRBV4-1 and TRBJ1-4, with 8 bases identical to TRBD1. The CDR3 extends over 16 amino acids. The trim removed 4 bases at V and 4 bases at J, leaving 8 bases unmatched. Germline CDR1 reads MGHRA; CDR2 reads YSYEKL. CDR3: CASSPSTDRDNEKLFF. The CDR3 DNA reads TGCGCCAGCAGCCCCTCGACGGACAGGGATAATGAAAAACTGTTTTTT.

CDR3: CAKSREGLAGGTGELFF. The DNA of the CDR3 is TGTGCCAAGTCTAGGGAGGGACTAGCGGGAGGTACCGGGGAGCTGTTTTTT. The chain employs TRBV7-8 and TRBJ2-2; 15 bases fit TRBD2. The germline CDR1 and CDR2 sequences are SGHVS and FQNEAQ. V lost 10 bases, J lost 5 bases, and 11 bases stayed unmatched. CDR3 length: 17 residues.

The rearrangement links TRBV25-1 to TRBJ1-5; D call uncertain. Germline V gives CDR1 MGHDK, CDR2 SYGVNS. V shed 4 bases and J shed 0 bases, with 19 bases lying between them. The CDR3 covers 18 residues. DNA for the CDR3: TGTGCCAGCAGTGCACCGGGTCCAGCCGCATATAGCAATCAGCCCCAGCATTTT. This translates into CASSAPGPAAYSNQPQHF.

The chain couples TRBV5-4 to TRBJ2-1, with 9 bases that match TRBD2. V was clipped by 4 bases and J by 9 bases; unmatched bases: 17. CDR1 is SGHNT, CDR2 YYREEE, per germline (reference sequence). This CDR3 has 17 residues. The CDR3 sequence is CASSGTSGGGARVEQFF. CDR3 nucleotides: TGTGCCAGCAGCGGAACGTCGGGCGGGGGGGCGAGAGTTGAGCAGTTCTTC.

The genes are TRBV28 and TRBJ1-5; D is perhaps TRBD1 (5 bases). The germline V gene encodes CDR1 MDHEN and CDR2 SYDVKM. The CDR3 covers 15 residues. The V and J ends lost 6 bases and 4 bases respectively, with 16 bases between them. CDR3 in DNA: TGTGCCAGCAGATCTCAGGGTACTGGAAATCAGCCCCAGCATTTT. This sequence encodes CASRSQGTGNQPQHF.

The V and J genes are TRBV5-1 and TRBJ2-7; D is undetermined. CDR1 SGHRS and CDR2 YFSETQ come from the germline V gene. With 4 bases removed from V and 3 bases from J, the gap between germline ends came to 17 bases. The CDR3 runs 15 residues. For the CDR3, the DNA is TGCGCCAGCAGCCGAGGATTTAGTGAAGGCTACGAGCAGTACTTC. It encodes CASSRGFSEGYEQYF.

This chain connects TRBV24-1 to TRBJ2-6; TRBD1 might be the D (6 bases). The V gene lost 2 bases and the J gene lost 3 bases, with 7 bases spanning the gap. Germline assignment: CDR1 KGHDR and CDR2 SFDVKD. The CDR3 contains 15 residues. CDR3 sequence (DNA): TGTGCCACCAGTGATTCAGGGGTTGGGGCCAACGTCCTGACTTTC. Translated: CATSDSGVGANVLTF.

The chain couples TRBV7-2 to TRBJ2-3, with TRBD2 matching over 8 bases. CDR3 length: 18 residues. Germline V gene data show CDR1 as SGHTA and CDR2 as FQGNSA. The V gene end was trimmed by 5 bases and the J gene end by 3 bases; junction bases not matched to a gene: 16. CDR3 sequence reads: CASSLRISGGSGTDTQYF. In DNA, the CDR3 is TGTGCCAGCAGCCTAAGGATCAGCGGGGGAAGCGGAACAGATACGCAGTATTTT. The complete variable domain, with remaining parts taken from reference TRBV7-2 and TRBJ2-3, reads GAGVSQSPSNKVTEKGKDVELRCDPISGHTALYWYRQSLGQGLEFLIYFQGNSAPDKSGLPSDRFSAERTGGSVSTLTIQRTQQEDSAVYLCASSLRISGGSGTDTQYFGPGTRLTVL.

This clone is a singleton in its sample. CDR3 residues: CASTSTGLNTEAFF. DNA of the CDR3: TGCGCCAGCACCTCAACAGGGCTTAACACTGAAGCTTTCTTT. V usage is TRBV5-1 and J usage is TRBJ1-1, with D perhaps matching TRBD1 (6 bases). Trimming cost V 6 bases and J 2 bases, with 14 bases left between them. The germline V gene has CDR1 SGHRS and CDR2 YFSETQ. CDR3 length equals 14 residues. The entire variable domain, with the rest obtained from reference TRBV5-1 and TRBJ1-1, is as follows: KAGVTQTPRYLIKTRGQQVTLSCSPISGHRSVSWYQQTPGQGLQFLFEYFSETQRNKGNFPGRFSGRQFSNSRSEMNVSTLELGDSALYLCASTSTGLNTEAFFGQGTRLTVV.

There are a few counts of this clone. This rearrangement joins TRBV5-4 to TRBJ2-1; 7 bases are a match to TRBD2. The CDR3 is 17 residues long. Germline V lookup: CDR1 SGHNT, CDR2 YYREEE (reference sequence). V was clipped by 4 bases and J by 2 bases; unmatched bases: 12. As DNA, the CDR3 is TGTGCCAGCAGCCCGGAGGCGGGAGAGAGGACCTACAATGAGCAGTTCTTC. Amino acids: CASSPEAGERTYNEQFF.

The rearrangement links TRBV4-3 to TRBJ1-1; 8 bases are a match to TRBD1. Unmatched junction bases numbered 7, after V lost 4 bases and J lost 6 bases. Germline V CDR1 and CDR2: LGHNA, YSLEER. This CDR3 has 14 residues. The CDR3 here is CASSRGQGEAEAFF. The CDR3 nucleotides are TGCGCCAGCAGCCGCGGACAGGGAGAGGCTGAAGCTTTCTTT.

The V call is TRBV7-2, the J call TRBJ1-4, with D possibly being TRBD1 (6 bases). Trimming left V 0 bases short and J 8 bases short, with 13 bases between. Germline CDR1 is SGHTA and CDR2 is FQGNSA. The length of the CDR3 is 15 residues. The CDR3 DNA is TGTGCCAGCAGCTTAGCAGGGGGAGCAAGGGAAAAACTGTTTTTT. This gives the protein CASSLAGGAREKLFF.

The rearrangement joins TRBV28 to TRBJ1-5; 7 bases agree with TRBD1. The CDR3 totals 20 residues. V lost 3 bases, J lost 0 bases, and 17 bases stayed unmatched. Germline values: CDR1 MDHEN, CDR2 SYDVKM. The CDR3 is CASSFLSGGQAGYSNQPQHF. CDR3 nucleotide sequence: TGTGCCAGCAGTTTCTTATCGGGTGGACAGGCGGGTTATAGCAATCAGCCCCAGCATTTT. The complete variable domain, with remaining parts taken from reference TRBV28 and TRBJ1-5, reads DVKVTQSSRYLVKRTGEKVFLECVQDMDHENMFWYRQDPGLGLRLIYFSYDVKMKEKGDIPEGYSVSREKKERFSLILESASTNQTSMYLCASSFLSGGQAGYSNQPQHFGDGTRLSIL.